This passage covers 2 T cell receptor beta chains from one sample sequenced in a study of regulatory and conventional T cells in RAG deficiency. Using immunoSEQ multiplex PCR, the repertoire was profiled, and TCRdb retains in-frame clones only, with some absent. Among around 12,000 clones listed, 85% to 95% were seen once. The sorted conventional CD4+ T cells were CD25-low and CD127-high, with genomic DNA sequenced. This sample also belongs to another study, concerning regulatory T cells. That study adds: The PCR used 52 TRBV and 13 TRBJ primers.

Sample: CD4+ effector T cells sorted from blood. The receptors shown here come from a human donor in good health.

The chain is built from TRBV27 and TRBJ2-1; 9 bases match TRBD1. Germline V gene lookup returns CDR1 MNHEY and CDR2 SMNVEV (reference sequence). The CDR3 consists of 16 residues. V dropped 6 bases and J dropped 7; count of bases not matched to a gene: 13. For the CDR3, the DNA is TGTGCCAGCAGAGTGGACAGGGGCGGTATGAAGAATGAGCAGTTCTTC. Translation: CASRVDRGGMKNEQFF.

The chain carries TRBV6-1 and TRBJ2-7; D not resolved. The germline CDR1 and CDR2 sequences are MNHNS and SASEGT. The length of the CDR3 is 16 residues. The germline V and J ends were trimmed by 0 bases and 0 bases, with 12 bases remaining between them. CDR3 nucleotides: TGTGCCAGCAGTGAAGCAATGGTTAAGAACTCCTACGAGCAGTACTTC. Protein: CASSEAMVKNSYEQYF.